This T cell receptor (beta chain) was obtained from a study of blood T cell repertoires in COVID-19. Background on the study: Researchers got acute and convalescent COVID-19 samples from the United States, Italy and Spain. In each case, the material was cDNA or gDNA derived from T cells, B-cell-depleted T cells, or PBMCs.

Under the authors' procedure: It was from reference gene primer amplification that nucleated cell counts were estimated. This table comes from immunoSEQ multiplex PCR, and its TCRdb copy is limited to in-frame clones, with some not included. D and trimming were read from the DNA, whereas the V and J calls and clone size are those reported in that table. The repertoire has around 180,000 clones, about 88% of them found once; the top ten carry more than 25%. V shed 1 base and J shed 1 base, with 15 bases lying between them. The CDR3 is made up of 17 amino acids. Germline V gives CDR1 SGHRS, CDR2 YFSETQ.

This TCR derives from a man aged 55 to 70 with acute or convalescent COVID-19. Sequenced input: peripheral blood. The chain is built from TRBV5-1 and TRBJ1-5; the D gene is possibly TRBD1 (5 bases). The CDR3 DNA sequence: TGCGCCAGCAGCTTGTACCCCGGGGGATTGAGCAATCAGCCCCAGCATTTT. This translates into CASSLYPGGLSNQPQHF.